Listed here are 2 T cell receptor beta chains from one sample, sequenced in a study of Graves' ophthalmopathy and Graves' hyperthyroidism. Amplified TCR beta CDR3 regions were obtained using RNA transcripts as template. Amplification began with first-round RT-PCR using HTBI primers, then second-round multiplex PCR was performed. MiXCR was run by TCRdb on the multiplex PCR reads, yielding one entry per CDR3 protein. The top ten clones hold about a tenth of a sample with 450,000 or so distinct CDR3 sequences, around an eighth of them seen once. Material: blood. These receptors all stem from a woman aged 30 to 39 with Graves' ophthalmopathy.

This clonotype was seen more than once but under ten times. The chain combines TRBV3-1 with TRBJ1-2; D is perhaps TRBD1 (5 bases). Trimming took off 0 bases at V and 3 bases at J, with 11 bases between the two ends. The V gene's germline CDR1 is LGHDT and CDR2 YNNKEL (reference sequence). The CDR3 runs to 15 residues. The CDR3 is CASSQDGGVHYGYTF. In DNA form, the CDR3 reads TGTGCCAGCAGCCAAGACGGGGGAGTTCACTATGGCTACACCTTC.

This clonotype came up many times. The genes are TRBV10-3 and TRBJ1-2, with a possible D match to TRBD1 (5 bases). Germline V gives CDR1 ENHRY, CDR2 SYGVKD. There are 14 residues in the CDR3. With 4 bases removed from V and 8 bases from J, the gap between germline ends came to 17 bases. The DNA of the CDR3 is TGTGCCATCAGTGGCCGTGGGACCTATAGCGGCTACACCTTC. It codes for CAISGRGTYSGYTF.